Below, 28 T cell receptor beta chains from the same sample are listed, as sequenced in a study of OX40 agonist ivuxolimab in advanced cancers. Assay: immunoSEQ multiplex PCR; the TCRdb copy retains only in-frame clones and omits some. The sample includes 13,000 to 15,000 clones, around nine tenths seen only once; the top ten take roughly 6.3%. The sample was CD4+ or CD8+ T cells sorted from blood, taken in a trial of the OX40 agonist ivuxolimab. Receptors were obtained from an adult with an advanced solid tumor such as melanoma, head and neck, liver or kidney cancer.

This clone occurred once. V and J are TRBV6-5 and TRBJ2-5; TRBD2 is a possible D gene (6 bases). V was clipped by 9 bases and J by 4 bases, with 9 bases between them. CDR1 MNHEY and CDR2 SVGAGI come from the germline V gene. This CDR3 comprises 11 residues. CDR3 in amino acids: CASRGRETQYF. CDR3 DNA: TGTGCCAGTCGGGGGAGAGAGACCCAGTACTTC.

The V and J genes are TRBV7-9 and TRBJ2-5, with D hard to call. The CDR3 extends over 13 amino acids. The germline V and J ends were trimmed by 5 bases and 5 bases, with 12 bases remaining between them. Germline loops: CDR1 SEHNR, CDR2 FQNEAQ (reference sequence). The CDR3, as DNA: TGTGCCAGCAGCGCCCTTCAAAGGGAGACCCAGTACTTC. It codes for CASSALQRETQYF.

J is TRBJ1-2 and V is TRBV7-9; D is undetermined. The CDR3 contains 16 residues. V lost 0 bases and J lost 3, with 14 bases in between. CDR1 SEHNR and CDR2 FQNEAQ come from the germline V gene (reference sequence). Here the CDR3 DNA reads TGTGCCAGCAGCTTAGCCATAGGGCACTCTGACTATGGCTACACCTTC. Translated, it gives CASSLAIGHSDYGYTF.

The rearrangement joins TRBV7-8 to TRBJ1-3; D is undetermined. This CDR3 has 14 amino acids. Germline values: CDR1 SGHVS, CDR2 FQNEAQ. V was clipped by 10 bases and J by 0 bases, with 13 bases between them. The CDR3 region is CATTPGISGNTIYF. CDR3 DNA: TGTGCCACCACCCCGGGGATCTCTGGAAACACCATATATTTT.

The gene calls are TRBV2 and TRBJ1-6; D is uncertain. Germline V lookup: CDR1 SNHLY, CDR2 FYNNEI. This CDR3 is 12 amino acids long. Trimming left V 6 bases short and J 7 bases short, with 7 bases between. CDR3 residues: CASRVGNSPLHF. The CDR3 nucleotides are TGTGCCAGCAGGGTCGGAAATTCACCCCTCCACTTT.

CDR3 bases: TGTGCCAGCAGCTCCCGGGGGGGTACTAGCACAGATACGCAGTATTTT. Amino acids: CASSSRGGTSTDTQYF. V is TRBV5-4 and J is TRBJ2-3; 8 bases match TRBD2. Germline CDR1 SGHNT, CDR2 YYREEE (reference sequence). J lost 0 bases, V lost 3 bases, and 6 bases had no gene match. CDR3 length: 16 residues.

The CDR3 spells CASSLEGDYGYTF. CDR3 DNA: TGTGCCAGCAGCTTGGAGGGGGACTATGGCTACACCTTC. The chain is built from TRBV7-9 and TRBJ1-2; tentatively, D is TRBD1 (6 bases). Trimming took off 3 bases at V and 3 bases at J, with 8 bases between the two ends. There are 13 residues in the CDR3. CDR1 SEHNR and CDR2 FQNEAQ come from the germline V gene (reference sequence). The full variable domain, completed using reference TRBV7-9 and TRBJ1-2, is DTGVSQNPRHKITKRGQNVTFRCDPISEHNRLYWYRQTLGQGPEFLTYFQNEAQLEKSRLLSDRFSAERPKGSFSTLEIQRTEQGDSAMYLCASSLEGDYGYTFGSGTRLTVV.

This clone has only a few counts. This sequence joins TRBV2 and TRBJ2-7; D ambiguous. With 1 base removed from V and 3 bases from J, the gap between germline ends came to 10 bases. This CDR3 has 14 amino acids. Germline CDR1 SNHLY, CDR2 FYNNEI. This CDR3 reads CASSEGSLSYEQYF. CDR3 DNA: TGTGCCAGCAGTGAAGGGTCCCTAAGCTACGAGCAGTACTTC.

V gene TRBV4-2 combines with J gene TRBJ1-2; D gene uncertain. Per germline, CDR1 LGHNA and CDR2 YNFKEQ. This CDR3 has 11 amino acids. Trimming cost V 0 bases and J 8 bases, with 4 bases left between them. The CDR3 nucleotides are TGTGCCAGCAGCCAAGATGAGGGCTACACCTTC. This codes for CASSQDEGYTF.

This clone has only one observation. The genes are TRBV2 and TRBJ2-2, with TRBD2 matching over 11 bases. V lost 6 bases and J lost 3; bases outside the gene matches: 6. The CDR3 is made up of 16 amino acids. The germline V gene has CDR1 SNHLY and CDR2 FYNNEI. This CDR3 is CASRGASGGYTGELFF. CDR3 bases: TGTGCCAGCAGAGGGGCTAGCGGGGGGTACACCGGGGAGCTGTTTTTT.

This chain links TRBV7-2 with TRBJ2-5, with 8 bases that match TRBD2. Trimming cost V 5 bases and J 2 bases; bases outside gene matches: 7. This CDR3 has 15 residues. Looked up from germline, CDR1 is SGHTA and CDR2 is FQGNSA. The CDR3 DNA sequence: TGTGCCAGCAGCCCAAGCGGGGGTACTCAAGAGACCCAGTACTTC. The encoded protein is CASSPSGGTQETQYF.

The chain recombines TRBV29-1 with TRBJ1-2; weak D call: TRBD1 (5 bases). V dropped 4 bases and J dropped 8 bases, with 14 bases sitting between them. CDR3 length: 12 amino acids. Germline V lookup: CDR1 SQVTM, CDR2 ANQGSEA. The CDR3 spells CSVGDDTKGYTF. In nucleotides, the CDR3 is TGCAGCGTTGGGGACGATACGAAAGGCTACACCTTC.

This clone was seen a single time. The J gene is TRBJ1-1, the V gene TRBV9, with 9 bases lining up with TRBD1. The length of the CDR3 is 15 residues. Germline-derived CDR1 and CDR2 are SGDLS and YYNGEE. V lost 3 bases to trimming and J lost 4 bases; unmatched junction nucleotides: 7. CDR3 sequence: CASSEGGQGRTEAFF. The CDR3 DNA follows: TGTGCCAGCAGCGAGGGGGGACAGGGCCGCACTGAAGCTTTCTTT.

This clone was seen just once. The chain carries TRBV11-3 and TRBJ2-3; the D is unclear. Germline lookup yields CDR1 SGHNT and CDR2 YENEEA. This CDR3 region has 14 residues. V dropped 0 bases and J dropped 6 bases, with 10 bases sitting between them. The CDR3 coding sequence is TGTGCCAGCAGCTTAGATGGGCAACGGGATACGCAGTATTTT. As protein: CASSLDGQRDTQYF.

The V call is TRBV25-1, the J call TRBJ1-1, with D tentatively TRBD1 (5 bases). The CDR3 runs to 13 residues. Trimming took 5 bases from V and 6 from J, leaving 13 bases between them. Germline values: CDR1 MGHDK, CDR2 SYGVNS. The CDR3 DNA is TGTGCCAGCAGTCTGGGGGGTAAGGCTGAAGCTTTCTTT. Its translation is CASSLGGKAEAFF.

This sequence joins TRBV19 and TRBJ1-5; perhaps TRBD1 as D (5 bases). The CDR3 loop spans 16 amino acids. Deletions cut 0 bases from V and 2 bases from J, with 11 bases between. Per germline, CDR1 LNHDA and CDR2 SQIVND (reference sequence). The chain's CDR3 is CASSIDVAGGNQPQHF. The DNA for the CDR3 is TGTGCCAGTAGTATAGACGTTGCGGGGGGCAATCAGCCCCAGCATTTT.

The chain is built from TRBV29-1 and TRBJ1-1; D not resolved. Germline-derived CDR1 and CDR2 are SQVTM and ANQGSEA. V lost 4 bases and J lost 5, with 14 bases in between. This CDR3 is built from 13 residues. The CDR3 loop reads CSVGSRTGTEAFF. The CDR3 region has the DNA TGCAGCGTTGGGTCCCGGACGGGTACTGAAGCTTTCTTT.

Only a few counts were recorded for this clone. This chain connects TRBV30 to TRBJ1-2; D unclear. Per germline, CDR1 GTSNPN and CDR2 SVGIG (reference sequence). The V gene lost 4 bases and the J gene lost 8 bases, with 17 bases spanning the gap. This CDR3 spans 13 amino acids. The CDR3 coding sequence is TGTGCCTGGATGCACGGAGGTTTAATAGGCTACACCTTC. It codes for CAWMHGGLIGYTF.

V gene TRBV9 combines with J gene TRBJ1-1, with D tentatively TRBD1 (5 bases). V was shortened by 2 bases and J by 0 bases, with 8 bases between the two germline ends. Germline V gene lookup returns CDR1 SGDLS and CDR2 YYNGEE. CDR3 length equals 14 residues. CDR3 sequence reads: CASSVGHLNTEAFF. The CDR3 DNA follows: TGTGCCAGCAGCGTTGGACACCTGAACACTGAAGCTTTCTTT.

V usage is TRBV27 and J usage is TRBJ2-3; the match to TRBD1 covers 7 bases. Germline CDR1 is MNHEY and CDR2 is SMNVEV (reference sequence). This CDR3 is 16 amino acids long. Trimming at V came to 5 bases and at J to 5 bases, leaving 13 bases not matched to a gene. CDR3 residues: CASSGTRQGSGDTQYF. The CDR3 nucleotides read TGTGCCAGCAGTGGTACCCGACAGGGAAGTGGAGATACGCAGTATTTT.

This rearrangement joins TRBV7-2 to TRBJ1-6, with D unclear. V lost 2 bases to trimming and J lost 13 bases, with 18 bases between them. The CDR3 totals 15 residues. Germline loops: CDR1 SGHTA, CDR2 FQGNSA. The CDR3 loop reads CASSLNSLTLGPLHF. CDR3 in DNA: TGTGCCAGCAGCTTAAACAGCCTTACATTGGGGCCCCTCCACTTT. The complete variable domain, with remaining parts taken from reference TRBV7-2 and TRBJ1-6, reads GAGVSQSPSNKVTEKGKDVELRCDPISGHTALYWYRQSLGQGLEFLIYFQGNSAPDKSGLPSDRFSAERTGGSVSTLTIQRTQQEDSAVYLCASSLNSLTLGPLHFGNGTRLTVT.

The V call is TRBV2, the J call TRBJ2-1; unclear D gene. This CDR3 has 10 residues. Germline values: CDR1 SNHLY, CDR2 FYNNEI. With 6 bases removed from V and 4 bases from J, the gap between germline ends came to 1 base. As DNA, the CDR3 is TGTGCCAGCAGATACAATGAGCAGTTCTTC. Its translation is CASRYNEQFF.

This clone qualifies as medium-sized. The chain is built from TRBV6-1 and TRBJ1-5, with 10 bases matching TRBD1. The V and J ends lost 6 bases and 4 bases, in that order; junction bases with no gene match: 6. This CDR3 is 15 amino acids long. Germline V gene data show CDR1 as MNHNS and CDR2 as SASEGT. CDR3 DNA: TGTGCCAGCAGGAGGGACAGGGGCGATAATCAGCCCCAGCATTTT. The encoded protein is CASRRDRGDNQPQHF.

V and J are TRBV15 and TRBJ1-5; D is undetermined. This CDR3 has 15 residues. Trimming removed 1 base at V and 2 bases at J, with 9 bases between. Germline V gene data show CDR1 as LNHNV and CDR2 as YYDKDF (reference sequence). This CDR3 reads CATSRGDTRNQPQHF. The CDR3 region has the DNA TGTGCCACCAGCAGAGGAGACACGCGCAATCAGCCCCAGCATTTT.

The chain joins TRBV7-2 to TRBJ2-1, with D perhaps matching TRBD1 or TRBD2 (5 bases each). The CDR3 is 12 residues long. V gave up 5 bases and J gave up 10 bases, with 12 bases separating them. CDR1 is SGHTA and CDR2 is FQGNSA in the germline V gene. This CDR3 reads CASSLMGVEQFF. In nucleotides, the CDR3 is TGTGCCAGCAGCCTCATGGGGGTCGAGCAGTTCTTC. The variable domain in full, completed from reference TRBV7-2 and TRBJ2-1, reads GAGVSQSPSNKVTEKGKDVELRCDPISGHTALYWYRQSLGQGLEFLIYFQGNSAPDKSGLPSDRFSAERTGGSVSTLTIQRTQQEDSAVYLCASSLMGVEQFFGPGTRLTVL.

This clone was observed a single time. The V and J genes are TRBV7-8 and TRBJ2-5; 12 bases line up with TRBD2. Germline V gene data show CDR1 as SGHVS and CDR2 as FQNEAQ. Unmatched junction bases numbered 7, after V lost 3 bases and J lost 2 bases. The CDR3 consists of 17 residues. The CDR3 spells CASSFRGLAGIQETQYF. CDR3 DNA: TGTGCCAGCAGCTTTCGCGGACTAGCGGGAATTCAAGAGACCCAGTACTTC.

This chain uses TRBV25-1 with TRBJ2-3; 8 positions agree with TRBD2. The CDR3 runs to 15 residues. Germline V lookup: CDR1 MGHDK, CDR2 SYGVNS. Trimming took 3 bases from V and 5 from J; bases not matched to a gene: 7. CDR3 nucleotide sequence: TGTGCCAGCAGTGACCGGGGGGGCAAGGGAGATACGCAGTATTTT. Residues: CASSDRGGKGDTQYF.

V usage is TRBV7-8 and J usage is TRBJ2-5, with 12 bases fitting TRBD2. Germline V gene sequence: CDR1 SGHVS, CDR2 FQNEAQ. V lost 2 bases and J lost 5; bases outside the gene matches: 12. The CDR3 spans 18 residues. The CDR3 DNA sequence: TGTGCCAGCAGCTTAAAGAGGCTAGCGGGGGGGCAGGAGGAGACCCAGTACTTC. This codes for CASSLKRLAGGQEETQYF. The variable domain in full, with the rest retrieved from reference TRBV7-8 and TRBJ2-5, is GAGVSQSPRYKVAKRGQDVALRCDPISGHVSLFWYQQALGQGPEFLTYFQNEAQLDKSGLPSDRFFAERPEGSVSTLKIQRTQQEDSAVYLCASSLKRLAGGQEETQYFGPGTRLLVL.